This TCR beta chain is drawn from a study of T cell responses to AZD1222 COVID-19 vaccine. Trimming pared 4 bases from V and 0 bases from J, leaving 19 bases between. Germline V gives CDR1 KGHDR, CDR2 SFDVKD. This CDR3 region has 18 residues. Study-wide points: Nearly half of the spike-specific TCRs reportedly recognize variant regions that carry no mutations.

A remark on this clone: Its matching antigen is unknown.

Clones were read by immunoSEQ multiplex PCR, and TCRdb kept only the in-frame ones, dropping some. The data hold some 130,000 clones, with roughly 93% observed a single time. This material consisted of peripheral blood, taken on day 0 of AZD1222 vaccination. This chain links TRBV24-1 with TRBJ2-3; the D gene is possibly TRBD2 (6 bases). The receptor comes from an adult in good health. CDR3 nucleotides: TGTGCCACCAGTGACCTTATCTCGGACGGGGGAAGCACAGATACGCAGTATTTT. It specifies CATSDLISDGGSTDTQYF.